What follows are 21 T cell receptor beta chains derived from one specimen sequenced in a study of T-cell reconstitution after alpha-beta-depleted transplantation in children. TCRbeta library construction was performed incorporating unique molecular identifiers. TCRdb used MiXCR to reprocess the PCR reads, holding one entry per CDR3 protein. The profile covers fewer than 400,000 distinct CDR3 sequences, with approximately 23% appearing a single time and around 9.9% taken by the ten largest. The sample in question was PBMCs, mostly from graft donor cells, obtained 180 days after TCRalphabeta/CD19-depleted stem cell transplant. The source of these receptors is a male patient aged 10 to 17 who had a stem cell transplant for acute lymphoblastic leukemia, so the T cells may come from the graft donor.

This clonotype appeared a few times. The chain links TRBV28 to TRBJ1-2; D unresolved. Germline V gene lookup returns CDR1 MDHEN and CDR2 SYDVKM. The CDR3 loop spans 14 amino acids. Trimming left V 2 bases short and J 2 bases short, with 9 bases between. This CDR3 is CASSLITQNYGYTF. CDR3 sequence (DNA): TGTGCCAGCAGTTTAATAACACAGAACTATGGCTACACCTTC.

This clonotype came up once. The chain recombines TRBV5-1 with TRBJ2-3; D gene unclear. The length of the CDR3 is 15 residues. Trimming took 0 bases from V and 1 from J, leaving 9 bases between them. Germline V gene data show CDR1 as SGHRS and CDR2 as YFSETQ. CDR3 in amino acids: CASSLGRRGTDTQYF. CDR3 nucleotide sequence: TGCGCCAGCAGCTTGGGCAGGCGAGGCACAGATACGCAGTATTTT.

This clonotype came up a few times. The chain's CDR3 is CASSLDWGRRPSNTEAFF. CDR3 coding DNA: TGTGCCAGCAGCTTAGATTGGGGCCGTAGGCCTTCGAACACTGAAGCTTTCTTT. The chain is built from TRBV11-2 and TRBJ1-1; D may be TRBD1 (5 bases). Germline V lookup: CDR1 SGHAT, CDR2 FQNNGV. V dropped 0 bases and J dropped 1 base, with 18 bases sitting between them. This CDR3 is built from 18 residues.

The sample holds a few counts of this clonotype. The V call is TRBV13, the J call TRBJ2-1; D is unclear. This CDR3 is 14 amino acids long. Trimming shortened V by 1 base and J by 5 bases, and 9 bases separated the two germline ends. CDR1 is PRHDT, CDR2 FYEKMQ, per germline (reference sequence). The CDR3 spells CASSLVRLHNEQFF. The CDR3, as DNA: TGTGCCAGCAGCTTAGTGAGGCTCCACAATGAGCAGTTCTTC.

This clonotype was recorded a few times. V gene TRBV7-2 combines with J gene TRBJ2-7; TRBD2 matches at 11 bases. Trimming removed 3 bases from V and 6 bases from J; junction bases left unmatched: 4. CDR3 length: 14 amino acids. The V gene's germline CDR1 is SGHTA and CDR2 FQGNSA. The CDR3 coding sequence is TGTGCCAGCAGCTTCACTAGCGGGAGTATCGAGCAGTACTTC. Its protein product is CASSFTSGSIEQYF.

The J gene is TRBJ2-1, the V gene TRBV11-2; 14 bases agree with TRBD2. There are 16 residues in the CDR3. With 0 bases clipped from V and 11 bases from J, the junction kept 6 bases outside the gene matches. Germline V gene sequence: CDR1 SGHAT, CDR2 FQNNGV. Here the CDR3 DNA reads TGTGCCAGCAGCTTAGAGACTAGCGGGAGGGCCGCGAAGCAGTTCTTC. The encoded protein is CASSLETSGRAAKQFF.

This clonotype was detected a few times. This chain joins TRBV20-1 and TRBJ2-4; the D is unclear. Germline V lookup: CDR1 DFQATT, CDR2 SNEGSKA (reference sequence). With 5 bases removed from V and 0 bases from J, the gap between germline ends came to 8 bases. This CDR3 contains 13 residues. CDR3 nucleotide sequence: TGCAGTGCTTTTATATCAGCCAAAAACATTCAGTACTTC. It encodes CSAFISAKNIQYF.

This clonotype occurred many times. The rearrangement links TRBV7-2 to TRBJ2-5, with D unclear. Germline values: CDR1 SGHTA, CDR2 FQGNSA. The germline V and J ends were trimmed by 3 bases and 4 bases, with 6 bases remaining between them. The CDR3 has 12 residues. CDR3 coding DNA: TGTGCCAGCAGCTTTAGAGGAGAGACCCAGTACTTC. This sequence encodes CASSFRGETQYF.

The DNA for the CDR3 is TGTGCCAGCAGCTTAGGATCTACCGGGAGTGAAAAACTGTTTTTT. Its protein product is CASSLGSTGSEKLFF. This chain links TRBV7-9 with TRBJ1-4; D not certain. This CDR3 has 15 amino acids. Germline V lookup: CDR1 SEHNR, CDR2 FQNEAQ (reference sequence). Deletions cut 1 base from V and 7 bases from J, with 13 bases between.

The chain carries TRBV27 and TRBJ2-7; 9 bases align to TRBD2. Germline lookup yields CDR1 MNHEY and CDR2 SMNVEV (reference sequence). V lost 4 bases, J lost 2 bases, and 9 bases stayed unmatched. The CDR3 totals 16 residues. CDR3 loop: CASSSGPGGRAYEQYF. The CDR3 bases are TGTGCCAGCAGTTCGGGCCCGGGCGGGAGGGCCTACGAGCAGTACTTC.

This clonotype was seen ten or more times. The chain is built from TRBV12-3 or TRBV12-4 and TRBJ1-5; no definite D call. The CDR3 runs to 14 residues. Deletions cut 5 bases from V and 3 bases from J, with 11 bases between. The CDR3 reads CASSRFGSNQPQHF. CDR3 coding DNA: TGTGCCAGCAGTCGCTTTGGTTCCAATCAGCCCCAGCATTTT.

The rearrangement uses TRBV24-1 and TRBJ2-1, with 11 bases that match TRBD1. The germline V gene encodes CDR1 KGHDR and CDR2 SFDVKD. The CDR3 length is 16 residues. After removal of 5 bases from V and 6 bases from J, the junction contained 8 bases not matched to a gene. The CDR3 is CATSALGQGASNEQFF. Here the CDR3 DNA reads TGTGCCACCAGTGCCTTAGGACAGGGGGCGAGCAATGAGCAGTTCTTC.

This chain joins TRBV5-1 and TRBJ1-2; possible D gene TRBD1, 6 bases. Looked up from germline, CDR1 is SGHRS and CDR2 is YFSETQ. Trimming removed 9 bases from V and 8 bases from J, with 17 bases in between. The CDR3 consists of 12 residues. The CDR3 region has the DNA TGCGCCAAAGCCTACAGGGCCCCCGGCTACACCTTC. Translating it yields CAKAYRAPGYTF. The whole variable domain, remainder taken from reference TRBV5-1 and TRBJ1-2, is KAGVTQTPRYLIKTRGQQVTLSCSPISGHRSVSWYQQTPGQGLQFLFEYFSETQRNKGNFPGRFSGRQFSNSRSEMNVSTLELGDSALYLCAKAYRAPGYTFGSGTRLTVV.

The chain combines TRBV27 with TRBJ2-7; D is perhaps TRBD1 (6 bases). The CDR3 has 16 amino acids. Looked up from germline, CDR1 is MNHEY and CDR2 is SMNVEV (reference sequence). The germline V and J ends were trimmed by 2 bases and 3 bases, with 17 bases remaining between them. The CDR3 sequence: CASSLAVGGASYEQYF. The CDR3 DNA is TGTGCCAGCAGTTTAGCGGTTGGGGGCGCAAGCTACGAGCAGTACTTC.

This clonotype was detected only a few times. This chain joins TRBV20-1 and TRBJ2-3; 11 bases are shared with TRBD2. Germline V gene data show CDR1 as DFQATT and CDR2 as SNEGSKA (reference sequence). J was trimmed by 5 bases and V by 4 bases; bases with no gene match: 17. The CDR3 totals 18 residues. The CDR3 loop reads CSATGIGTSGSWGDTQYF. In DNA form, the CDR3 reads TGCAGTGCTACTGGCATCGGTACTAGCGGGAGTTGGGGAGATACGCAGTATTTT.

The rearrangement uses TRBV7-9 and TRBJ2-7, with D possibly TRBD2 on 5 matching bases. The CDR3 runs 14 residues. Germline V CDR1 and CDR2: SEHNR, FQNEAQ (reference sequence). Trimming pared 5 bases from V and 0 bases from J, leaving 11 bases between. CDR3 in amino acids: CASSPEGSSYEQYF. CDR3 bases: TGTGCCAGCAGCCCGGAAGGGAGCTCCTACGAGCAGTACTTC.

The genes are TRBV15 and TRBJ2-6; TRBD2 matches 10 bases. Per germline, CDR1 LNHNV and CDR2 YYDKDF (reference sequence). The V and J ends lost 6 bases and 4 bases, in that order; junction bases with no gene match: 21. This CDR3 has 21 amino acids. In nucleotides, the CDR3 is TGTGCCACCAGAAGTGGGGAGGGGCGTAGCGGGAGGCCCCCCGGGGCCAACGTCCTGACTTTC. Its protein product is CATRSGEGRSGRPPGANVLTF. The entire variable domain, with the rest obtained from reference TRBV15 and TRBJ2-6, is as follows: DAMVIQNPRYQVTQFGKPVTLSCSQTLNHNVMYWYQQKSSQAPKLLFHYYDKDFNNEADTPDNFQSRRPNTSFCFLDIRSPGLGDTAMYLCATRSGEGRSGRPPGANVLTFGAGSRLTVL.

This chain connects TRBV11-1 to TRBJ2-1; no clear D gene. From germline, CDR1 is SGHAT and CDR2 FQDESV (reference sequence). The CDR3 spans 12 residues. Trimming took 2 bases from V and 9 from J, leaving 8 bases between them. The CDR3 DNA is TGTGCCAGCAGCTTACTTTCCGGTGAGCAGTTCTTC. This translates into CASSLLSGEQFF.

The V call is TRBV9, the J call TRBJ2-4; unclear D gene. There are 16 residues in the CDR3. CDR1 SGDLS and CDR2 YYNGEE come from the germline V gene. V lost 3 bases and J 3 bases, leaving 16 bases between the germline ends. The CDR3 DNA reads TGTGCCAGCAGCGATCTAGGGCCGACTGGCAAAAACATTCAGTACTTC. Amino acid sequence: CASSDLGPTGKNIQYF.

This chain connects TRBV3-1 to TRBJ2-5, with TRBD2 matching over 7 bases. V shed 4 bases and J 3 bases; nucleotides not matched to a gene: 8. Germline V CDR1 and CDR2: LGHDT, YNNKEL (reference sequence). This CDR3 comprises 15 residues. CDR3 region: CASSPGREIEETQYF. The DNA for the CDR3 is TGTGCCAGCAGCCCGGGGCGGGAGATCGAAGAGACCCAGTACTTC.

This clonotype was seen only a few times. The chain combines TRBV20-1 with TRBJ2-1; D may correspond to TRBD1 or TRBD2 (6 bases each). V was trimmed by 1 base and J by 7 bases, leaving 17 bases between them. Germline loops: CDR1 DFQATT, CDR2 SNEGSKA (reference sequence). The CDR3 has 15 residues. DNA of the CDR3: TGCAGTGCTAGAGGGTGGGAGGCAGGGGAAAATGAGCAGTTCTTC. Translation: CSARGWEAGENEQFF.